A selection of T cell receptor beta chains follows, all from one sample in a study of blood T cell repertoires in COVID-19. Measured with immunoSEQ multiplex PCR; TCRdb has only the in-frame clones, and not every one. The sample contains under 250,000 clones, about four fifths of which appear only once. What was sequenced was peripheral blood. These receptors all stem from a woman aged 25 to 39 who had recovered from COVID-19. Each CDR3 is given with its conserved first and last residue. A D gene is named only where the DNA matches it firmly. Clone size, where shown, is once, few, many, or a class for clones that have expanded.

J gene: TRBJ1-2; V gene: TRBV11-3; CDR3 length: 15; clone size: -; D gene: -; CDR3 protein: CANPEHRAEDYGYTF; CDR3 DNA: TGTGCCAACCCGGAACACAGGGCCGAGGACTATGGCTACACCTTC
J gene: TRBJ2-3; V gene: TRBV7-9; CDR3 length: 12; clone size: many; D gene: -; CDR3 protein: CASRAAAETQYF; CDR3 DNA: TGTGCCAGCAGAGCGGCGGCAGAAACGCAGTATTTT
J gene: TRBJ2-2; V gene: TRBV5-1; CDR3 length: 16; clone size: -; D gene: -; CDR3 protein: CASSLDSSLNTGELFF; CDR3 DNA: TGCGCCAGCAGCTTGGACTCCTCTCTGAACACCGGGGAGCTGTTTTTT
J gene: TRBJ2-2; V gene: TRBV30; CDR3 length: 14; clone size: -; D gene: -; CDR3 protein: CAWQGGLDTGELFF; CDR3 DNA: TGTGCCTGGCAGGGGGGCCTGGACACCGGGGAGCTGTTTTTT
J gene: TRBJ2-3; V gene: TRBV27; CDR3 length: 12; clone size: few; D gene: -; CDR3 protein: CASSDLSYTQYF; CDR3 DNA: TGTGCCAGCAGTGACCTTAGCTATACGCAGTATTTT
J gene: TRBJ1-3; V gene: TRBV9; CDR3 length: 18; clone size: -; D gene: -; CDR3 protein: CASSVGSFGRHTGNTIYF; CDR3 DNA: TGTGCCAGCAGCGTAGGATCGTTCGGCAGACATACTGGAAACACCATATATTTT
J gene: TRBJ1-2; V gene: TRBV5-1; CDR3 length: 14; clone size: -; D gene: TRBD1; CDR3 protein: CASRSDRGHYGYTF; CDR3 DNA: TGCGCCAGCAGAAGTGACAGGGGACACTATGGCTACACCTTC
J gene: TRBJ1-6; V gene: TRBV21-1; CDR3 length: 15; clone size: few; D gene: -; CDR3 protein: CASSPPPGIRSPLHF; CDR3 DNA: TGTGCCAGCAGCCCTCCTCCCGGGATCCGGTCACCCCTCCACTTT
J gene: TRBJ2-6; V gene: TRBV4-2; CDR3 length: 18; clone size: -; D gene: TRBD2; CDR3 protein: CASSQGLAGGPGANVLTF; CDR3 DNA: TGTGCCAGCAGCCAAGGACTAGCGGGAGGGCCTGGGGCCAACGTCCTGACTTTC
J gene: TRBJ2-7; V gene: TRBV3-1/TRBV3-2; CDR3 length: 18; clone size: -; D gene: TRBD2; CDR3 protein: CASSQGLSRLAEPYEQYF; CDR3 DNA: TGTGCCAGCAGCCAAGGACTCTCGCGACTAGCGGAGCCCTACGAGCAGTACTTC
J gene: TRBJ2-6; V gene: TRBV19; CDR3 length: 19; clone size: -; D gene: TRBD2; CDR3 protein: CASSIGLAGGWYGANVLTF; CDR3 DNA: TGTGCCAGTAGTATAGGCCTAGCGGGAGGGTGGTATGGGGCCAACGTCCTGACTTTC
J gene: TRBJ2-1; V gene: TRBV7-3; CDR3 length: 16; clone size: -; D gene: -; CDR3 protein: CASSPGAGVGLSEQFF; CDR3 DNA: TGTGCCAGCAGCCCGGGGGCGGGAGTTGGCTTGAGTGAGCAGTTCTTC
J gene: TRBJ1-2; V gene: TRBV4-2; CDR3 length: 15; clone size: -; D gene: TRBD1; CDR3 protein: CASSQDRPGQGHYTF; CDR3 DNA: TGTGCCAGCAGCCAAGATCGGCCGGGACAGGGTCACTACACCTTC
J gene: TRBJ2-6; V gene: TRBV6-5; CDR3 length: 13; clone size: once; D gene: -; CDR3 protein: CASRIPGANVLTF; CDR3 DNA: TGTGCCAGCAGAATCCCGGGGGCCAACGTCCTGACTTTC
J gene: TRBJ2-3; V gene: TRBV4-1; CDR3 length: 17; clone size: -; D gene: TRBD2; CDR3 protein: CASSQGGLAGARDTQYF; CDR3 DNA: TGCGCCAGCAGCCAAGGCGGACTAGCGGGAGCTCGGGATACGCAGTATTTT
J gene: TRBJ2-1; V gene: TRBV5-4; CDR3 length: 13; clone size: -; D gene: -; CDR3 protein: CASSLRGYNEQFF; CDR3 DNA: TGTGCCAGCAGCTTGCGCGGCTACAATGAGCAGTTCTTC
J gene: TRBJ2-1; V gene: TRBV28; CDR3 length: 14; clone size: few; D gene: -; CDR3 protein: CASSPYGAYNEQFF; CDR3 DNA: TGTGCCAGCAGTCCCTACGGAGCCTACAATGAGCAGTTCTTC
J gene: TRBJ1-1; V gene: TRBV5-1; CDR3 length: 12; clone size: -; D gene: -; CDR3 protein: CATQGRDTEAFF; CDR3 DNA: TGCGCCACTCAGGGGAGGGACACTGAAGCTTTCTTT
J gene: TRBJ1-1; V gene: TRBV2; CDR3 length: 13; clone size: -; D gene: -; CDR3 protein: CASIEETNTEAFF; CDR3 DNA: TGTGCCAGCATAGAGGAAACGAACACTGAAGCTTTCTTT
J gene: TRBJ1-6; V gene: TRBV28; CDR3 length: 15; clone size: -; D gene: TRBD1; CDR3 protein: CASSPLDRDNSPLHF; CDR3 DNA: TGTGCCAGCAGTCCACTAGACAGGGATAATTCACCCCTCCACTTT
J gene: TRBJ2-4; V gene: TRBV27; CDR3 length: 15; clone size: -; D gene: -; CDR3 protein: CASSFAQRGVYIQYF; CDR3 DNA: TGTGCCAGCAGTTTCGCTCAACGCGGGGTGTACATTCAGTACTTC
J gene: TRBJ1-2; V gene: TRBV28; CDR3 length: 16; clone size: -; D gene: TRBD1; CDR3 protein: CASGNRPGQINYGYTF; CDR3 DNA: TGTGCCAGCGGCAACAGACCGGGACAGATAAACTATGGCTACACCTTC
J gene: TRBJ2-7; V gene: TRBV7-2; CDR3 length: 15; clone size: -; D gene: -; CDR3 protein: CASSLGWTGSYEQYF; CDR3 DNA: TGTGCCAGCAGCTTAGGGTGGACGGGATCCTACGAGCAGTACTTC
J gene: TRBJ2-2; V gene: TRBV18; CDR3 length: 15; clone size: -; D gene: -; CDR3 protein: CASSHGKRNTGELFF; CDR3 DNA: TGTGCCAGCTCACACGGCAAGCGGAACACCGGGGAGCTGTTTTTT
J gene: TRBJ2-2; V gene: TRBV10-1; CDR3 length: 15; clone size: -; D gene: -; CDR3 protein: CASSGGKANTGELFF; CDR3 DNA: TGCGCCAGCAGCGGCGGGAAGGCGAACACCGGGGAGCTGTTTTTT
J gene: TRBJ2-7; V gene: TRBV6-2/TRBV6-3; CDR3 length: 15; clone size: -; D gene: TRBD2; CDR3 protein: CASSSLDSGQSSQYF; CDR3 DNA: TGTGCCAGCAGTTCCTTGGATAGCGGGCAGAGCTCGCAGTACTTC
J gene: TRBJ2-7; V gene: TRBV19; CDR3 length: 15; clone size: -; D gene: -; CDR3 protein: CASSIRRQAFYEQYF; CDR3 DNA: TGTGCCAGTAGTATAAGAAGACAGGCGTTCTACGAGCAGTACTTC
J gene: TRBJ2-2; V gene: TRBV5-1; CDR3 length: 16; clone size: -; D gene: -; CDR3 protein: CASSLEVTPNTGELFF; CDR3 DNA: TGCGCCAGCAGCTTGGAGGTGACACCGAACACCGGGGAGCTGTTTTTT
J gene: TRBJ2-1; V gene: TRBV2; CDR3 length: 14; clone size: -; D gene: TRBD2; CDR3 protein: CASSRTSGDNEQFF; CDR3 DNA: TGTGCCAGCAGCCGGACTAGCGGGGACAATGAGCAGTTCTTC
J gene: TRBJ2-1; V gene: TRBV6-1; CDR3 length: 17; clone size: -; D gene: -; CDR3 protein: CASSEALRAGSYNEQFF; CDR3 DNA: TGTGCCAGCAGTGAAGCGCTCAGGGCAGGCTCCTACAATGAGCAGTTCTTC
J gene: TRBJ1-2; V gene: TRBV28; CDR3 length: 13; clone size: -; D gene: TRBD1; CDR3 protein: CASSLSDRDGYTF; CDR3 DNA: TGTGCCAGCAGTTTATCAGACAGGGACGGCTACACCTTC
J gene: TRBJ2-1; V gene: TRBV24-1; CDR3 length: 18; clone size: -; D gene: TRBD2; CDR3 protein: CATSDLSSGRGGSNEQFF; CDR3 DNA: TGTGCCACCAGTGATTTGAGTAGCGGGAGGGGGGGTTCAAATGAGCAGTTCTTC
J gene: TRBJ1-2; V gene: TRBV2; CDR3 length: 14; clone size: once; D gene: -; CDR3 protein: CASTPTPGNYGYTF; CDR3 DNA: TGTGCCAGCACGCCCACTCCAGGAAACTATGGCTACACCTTC
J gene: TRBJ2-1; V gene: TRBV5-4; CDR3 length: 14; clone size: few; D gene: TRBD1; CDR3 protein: CASNAKTGYNEQFF; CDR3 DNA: TGTGCCAGCAACGCTAAGACAGGGTACAATGAGCAGTTCTTC
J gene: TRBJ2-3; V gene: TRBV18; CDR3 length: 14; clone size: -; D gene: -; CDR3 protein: CASSPDFGTDTQYF; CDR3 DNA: TGTGCCAGCTCACCGGACTTTGGAACAGATACGCAGTATTTT
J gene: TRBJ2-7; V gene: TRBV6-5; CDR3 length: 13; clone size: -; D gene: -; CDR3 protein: CASSFATGSEQYF; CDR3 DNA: TGTGCCAGCAGTTTCGCAACAGGGTCCGAGCAGTACTTC
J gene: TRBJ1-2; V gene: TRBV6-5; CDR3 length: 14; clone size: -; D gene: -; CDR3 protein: CASSPSPLDYGYTF; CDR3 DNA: TGTGCCAGCAGTCCAAGCCCGTTGGACTATGGCTACACCTTC
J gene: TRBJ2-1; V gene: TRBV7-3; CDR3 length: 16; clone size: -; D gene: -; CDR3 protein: CASSPRRGGPTDEQFF; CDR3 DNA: TGTGCCAGCAGCCCCCGTCGTGGCGGGCCCACGGATGAGCAGTTCTTC
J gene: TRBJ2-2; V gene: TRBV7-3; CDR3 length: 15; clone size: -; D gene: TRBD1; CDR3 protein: CASRSGTGGTGELFF; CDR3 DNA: TGTGCCAGCAGGTCCGGGACAGGGGGCACCGGGGAGCTGTTTTTT
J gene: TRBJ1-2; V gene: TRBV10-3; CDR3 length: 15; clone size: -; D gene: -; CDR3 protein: CAISEPDAGAYGYTF; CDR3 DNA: TGTGCCATCAGTGAGCCTGACGCGGGGGCCTATGGCTACACCTTC
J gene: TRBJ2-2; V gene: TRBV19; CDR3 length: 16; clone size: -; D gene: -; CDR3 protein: CASSAPRTGYTGELFF; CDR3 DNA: TGTGCCAGTAGTGCACCTCGTACAGGGTACACCGGGGAGCTGTTTTTT
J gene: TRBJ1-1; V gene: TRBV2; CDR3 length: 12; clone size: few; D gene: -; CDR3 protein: CASRGGGPEAFF; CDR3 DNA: TGTGCCAGCAGGGGAGGAGGGCCTGAAGCTTTCTTT
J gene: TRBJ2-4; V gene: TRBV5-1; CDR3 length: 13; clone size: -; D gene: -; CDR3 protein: CASSLDLRSIQYF; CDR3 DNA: TGCGCCAGCAGCTTGGACCTTAGGAGCATTCAGTACTTC
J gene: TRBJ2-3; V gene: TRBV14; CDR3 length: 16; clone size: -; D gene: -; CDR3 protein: CASSQAPGIVADTQYF; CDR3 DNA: TGTGCCAGCAGCCAGGCCCCGGGGATAGTTGCAGATACGCAGTATTTT
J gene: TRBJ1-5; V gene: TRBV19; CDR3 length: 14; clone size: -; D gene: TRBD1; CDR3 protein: CASSMEQGPQPQHF; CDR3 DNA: TGTGCCAGTAGTATGGAACAGGGGCCTCAGCCCCAGCATTTT
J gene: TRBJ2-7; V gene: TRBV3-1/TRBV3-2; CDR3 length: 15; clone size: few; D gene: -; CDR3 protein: CASSPDLTFSYEQYF; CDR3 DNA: TGTGCCAGCAGCCCAGACTTGACTTTCTCCTACGAGCAGTACTTC
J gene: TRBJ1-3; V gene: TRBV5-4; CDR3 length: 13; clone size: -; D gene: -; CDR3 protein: CASSLDRGNTIYF; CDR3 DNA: TGTGCCAGCAGCTTGGACAGGGGAAACACCATATATTTT
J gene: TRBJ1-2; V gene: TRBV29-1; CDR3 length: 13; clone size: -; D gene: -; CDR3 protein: CSVEGGANYGYTF; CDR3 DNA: TGCAGCGTTGAAGGTGGAGCTAACTATGGCTACACCTTC
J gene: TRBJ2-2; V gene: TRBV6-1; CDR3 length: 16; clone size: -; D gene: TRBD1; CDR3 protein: CASSEGTGGHTGELFF; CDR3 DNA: TGTGCCAGCAGTGAAGGGACAGGGGGCCACACCGGGGAGCTGTTTTTT
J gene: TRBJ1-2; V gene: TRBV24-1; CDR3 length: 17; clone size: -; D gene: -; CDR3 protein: CATSDGLGGSANYGYTF; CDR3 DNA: TGTGCCACCAGTGATGGCCTTGGGGGGTCCGCTAACTATGGCTACACCTTC
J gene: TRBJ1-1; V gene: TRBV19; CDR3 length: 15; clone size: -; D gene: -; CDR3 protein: CASSIGRGSDTEAFF; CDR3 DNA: TGTGCCAGTAGTATAGGGAGGGGTTCTGACACTGAAGCTTTCTTT